This T cell receptor (beta chain) derives from a study of vaccination effects on CD4 cells after COVID-19. Overall study: Samples collected post-vaccine were obtained a median of 72 days after the second dose. Researchers reported culturing 2 million or so PBMC in each well, adding approximately 10 IU/ml IL-2 and 10 ug/ml peptides.

Produced via immunoSEQ multiplex PCR; TCRdb's table is partial and in-frame only. The data contain 60,000 to 80,000 clones, about 74% of them seen just once; the ten biggest clones take up 2% to 2.5%. CDR3 length equals 16 residues. From germline, CDR1 is MGHRA and CDR2 YSYEKL. V lost 1 base and J 3 bases, leaving 13 bases between the germline ends. Worth noting for this clone: Its antigen remains unidentified.

Once cultured for roughly nine days, the cells underwent separation to obtain CD4+ T cells. Participants were given two doses of BNT162b2 or mRNA-1273 vaccine. In the vaccine recipients, nucleocapsid antibodies were negative and there was no prior SARS-CoV-2 infection. Replacing half the medium with IL-2 medium was done on days 3 and 7. Source: CD4+ T cells from PBMCs cultured without peptide, taken after COVID-19 vaccination. The TCR comes from a human donor who received a COVID-19 vaccine. The chain combines TRBV4-1 with TRBJ1-5; TRBD1 is a possible D gene (5 bases). The CDR3 protein is CASSQAVRQFNQPQHF. The DNA of the CDR3 is TGCGCCAGCAGCCAAGCGGTAAGACAGTTCAATCAGCCCCAGCATTTT.